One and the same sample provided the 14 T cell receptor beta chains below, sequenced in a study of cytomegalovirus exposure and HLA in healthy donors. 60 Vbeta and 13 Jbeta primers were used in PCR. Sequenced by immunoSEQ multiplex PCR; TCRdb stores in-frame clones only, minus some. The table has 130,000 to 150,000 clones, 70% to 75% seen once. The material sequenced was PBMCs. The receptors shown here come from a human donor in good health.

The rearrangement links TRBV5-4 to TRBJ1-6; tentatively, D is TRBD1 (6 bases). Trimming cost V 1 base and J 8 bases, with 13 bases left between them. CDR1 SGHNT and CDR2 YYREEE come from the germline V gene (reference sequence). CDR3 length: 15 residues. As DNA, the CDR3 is TGTGCCAGCAGCTTGATTGACAGGTCAGATTCACCCCTCCACTTT. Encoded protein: CASSLIDRSDSPLHF.

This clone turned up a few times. The CDR3 loop is CASSTQGGQPQHF. The CDR3 DNA sequence: TGTGCCAGCAGCACCCAGGGCGGTCAGCCCCAGCATTTT. V usage is TRBV6-6 and J usage is TRBJ1-5; weak D call: TRBD1 (5 bases). The germline CDR1 and CDR2 sequences are MNHNY and SVGAGI (reference sequence). The CDR3 length is 13 residues. The V end was cut by 6 bases, the J end by 6 bases, with 12 bases between.

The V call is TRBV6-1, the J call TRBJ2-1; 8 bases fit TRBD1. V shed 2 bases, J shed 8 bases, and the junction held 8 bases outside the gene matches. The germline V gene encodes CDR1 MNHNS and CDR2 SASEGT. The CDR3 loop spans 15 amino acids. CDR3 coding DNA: TGTGCCAGCAGTGAAAGAGGGACAGGAGCCGATGAGCAGTTCTTC. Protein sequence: CASSERGTGADEQFF.

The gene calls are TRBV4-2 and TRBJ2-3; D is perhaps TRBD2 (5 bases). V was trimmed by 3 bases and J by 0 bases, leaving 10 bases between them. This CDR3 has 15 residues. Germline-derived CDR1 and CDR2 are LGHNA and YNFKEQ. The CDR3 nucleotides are TGTGCCAGCAGCCAGACTACTATAAGCACAGATACGCAGTATTTT. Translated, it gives CASSQTTISTDTQYF.

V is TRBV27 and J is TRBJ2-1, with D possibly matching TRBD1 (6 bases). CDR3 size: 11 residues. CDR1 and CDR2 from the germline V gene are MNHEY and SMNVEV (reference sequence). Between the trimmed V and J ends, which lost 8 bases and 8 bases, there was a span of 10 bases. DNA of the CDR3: TGTGCCAGCCGCGAGGGGGATGAGCAGTTCTTC. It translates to CASREGDEQFF.

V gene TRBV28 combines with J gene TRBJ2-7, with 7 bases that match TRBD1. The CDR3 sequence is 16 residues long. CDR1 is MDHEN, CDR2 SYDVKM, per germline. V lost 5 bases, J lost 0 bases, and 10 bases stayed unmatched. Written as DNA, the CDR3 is TGTGCCAGCAGTCCCCCACCCGGGACAGTCTCCTACGAGCAGTACTTC. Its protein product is CASSPPPGTVSYEQYF.

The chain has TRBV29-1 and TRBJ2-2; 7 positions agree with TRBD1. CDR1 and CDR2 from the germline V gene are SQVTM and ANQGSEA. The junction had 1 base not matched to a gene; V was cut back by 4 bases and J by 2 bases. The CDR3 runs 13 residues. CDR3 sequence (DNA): TGCAGCGTTGGGACAGGAAACACCGGGGAGCTGTTTTTT. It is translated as CSVGTGNTGELFF.

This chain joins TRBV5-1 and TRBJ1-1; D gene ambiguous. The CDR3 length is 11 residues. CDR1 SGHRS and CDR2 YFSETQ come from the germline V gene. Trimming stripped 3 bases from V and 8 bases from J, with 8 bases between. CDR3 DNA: TGCGCCAGCAGCTCCGGTGAGGAAGCTTTCTTT. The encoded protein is CASSSGEEAFF. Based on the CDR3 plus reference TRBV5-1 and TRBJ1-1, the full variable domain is KAGVTQTPRYLIKTRGQQVTLSCSPISGHRSVSWYQQTPGQGLQFLFEYFSETQRNKGNFPGRFSGRQFSNSRSEMNVSTLELGDSALYLCASSSGEEAFFGQGTRLTVV.

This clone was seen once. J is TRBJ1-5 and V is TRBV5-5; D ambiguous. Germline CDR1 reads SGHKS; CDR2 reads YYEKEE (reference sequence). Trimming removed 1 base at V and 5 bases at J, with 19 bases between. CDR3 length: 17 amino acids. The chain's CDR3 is CASSLSLQYTSHQPQHF. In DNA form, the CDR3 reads TGTGCCAGCAGCTTGAGTCTACAGTACACTTCTCATCAGCCCCAGCATTTT. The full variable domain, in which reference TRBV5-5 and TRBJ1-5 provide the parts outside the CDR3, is DAGVTQSPTHLIKTRGQQVTLRCSPISGHKSVSWYQQVLGQGPQFIFQYYEKEERGRGNFPDRFSARQFPNYSSELNVNALLLGDSALYLCASSLSLQYTSHQPQHFGDGTRLSIL.

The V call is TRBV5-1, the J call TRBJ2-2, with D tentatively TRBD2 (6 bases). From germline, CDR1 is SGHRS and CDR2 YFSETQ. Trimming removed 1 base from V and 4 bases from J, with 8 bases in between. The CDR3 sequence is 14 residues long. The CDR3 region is CASSLRDSTGELFF. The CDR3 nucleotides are TGCGCCAGCAGCTTGAGGGACTCCACCGGGGAGCTGTTTTTT.

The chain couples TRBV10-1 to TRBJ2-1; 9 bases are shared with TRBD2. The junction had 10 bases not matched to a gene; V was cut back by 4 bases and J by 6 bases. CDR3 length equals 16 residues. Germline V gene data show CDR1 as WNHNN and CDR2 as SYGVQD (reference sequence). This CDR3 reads CASSVRASGTRNEQFF. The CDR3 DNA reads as TGCGCCAGCAGTGTTAGGGCTAGCGGGACCCGCAATGAGCAGTTCTTC.

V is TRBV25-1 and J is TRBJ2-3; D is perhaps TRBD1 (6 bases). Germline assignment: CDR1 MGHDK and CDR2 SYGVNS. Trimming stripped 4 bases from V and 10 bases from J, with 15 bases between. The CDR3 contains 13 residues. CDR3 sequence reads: CASSVPGAGSQYF. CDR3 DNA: TGTGCCAGCAGTGTTCCAGGGGCAGGTTCGCAGTATTTT.

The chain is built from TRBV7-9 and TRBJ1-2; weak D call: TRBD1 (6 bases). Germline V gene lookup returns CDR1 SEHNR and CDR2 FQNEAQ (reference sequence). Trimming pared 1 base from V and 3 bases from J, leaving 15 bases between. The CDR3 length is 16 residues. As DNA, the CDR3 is TGTGCCAGCAGCTTAGGTCTTACAGGGCCCCACTATGGCTACACCTTC. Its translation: CASSLGLTGPHYGYTF.

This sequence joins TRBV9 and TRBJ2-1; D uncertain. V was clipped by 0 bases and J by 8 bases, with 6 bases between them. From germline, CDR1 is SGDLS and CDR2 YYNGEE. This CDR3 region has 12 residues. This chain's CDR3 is CASSVGGDEQFF. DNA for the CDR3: TGTGCCAGCAGCGTAGGCGGCGATGAGCAGTTCTTC.